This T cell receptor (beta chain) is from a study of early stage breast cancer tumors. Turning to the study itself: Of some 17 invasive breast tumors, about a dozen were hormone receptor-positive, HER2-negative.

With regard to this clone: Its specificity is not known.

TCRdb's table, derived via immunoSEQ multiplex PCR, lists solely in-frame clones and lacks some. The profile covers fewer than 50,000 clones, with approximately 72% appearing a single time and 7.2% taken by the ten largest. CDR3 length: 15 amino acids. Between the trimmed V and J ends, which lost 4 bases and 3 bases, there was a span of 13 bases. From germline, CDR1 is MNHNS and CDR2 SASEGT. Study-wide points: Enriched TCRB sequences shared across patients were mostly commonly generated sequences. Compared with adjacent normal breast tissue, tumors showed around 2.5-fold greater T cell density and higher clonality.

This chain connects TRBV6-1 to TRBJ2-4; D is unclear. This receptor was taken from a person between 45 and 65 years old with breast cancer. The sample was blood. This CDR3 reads CASSAGQSGKNIQYF. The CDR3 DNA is TGTGCCAGCAGTGCGGGTCAAAGTGGCAAAAACATTCAGTACTTC.